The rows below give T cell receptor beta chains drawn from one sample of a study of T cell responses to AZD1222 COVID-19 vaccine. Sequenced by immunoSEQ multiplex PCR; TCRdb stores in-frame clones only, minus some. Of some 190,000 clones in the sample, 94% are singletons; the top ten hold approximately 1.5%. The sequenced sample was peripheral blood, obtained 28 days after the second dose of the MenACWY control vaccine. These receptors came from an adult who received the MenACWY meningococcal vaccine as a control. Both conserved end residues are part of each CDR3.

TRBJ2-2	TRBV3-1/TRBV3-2	CASSHEGTGELFF
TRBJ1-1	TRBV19	CASSVAGKEAFF
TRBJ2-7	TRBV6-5	CASASVDHEQYF
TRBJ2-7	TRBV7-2	CASSPAGGGFYEQYF
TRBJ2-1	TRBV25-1	CASSVGQNEQFF
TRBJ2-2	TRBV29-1	CSVPAPSTTGELFF
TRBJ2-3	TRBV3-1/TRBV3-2	CASSQALGDTQYF
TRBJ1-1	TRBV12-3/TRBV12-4	CASSLTGNTEAFF
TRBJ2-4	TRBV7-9	CASSSRHDGPSNIQYF
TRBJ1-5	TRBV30	CAWSVPDLGQPQHF
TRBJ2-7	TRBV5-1	CASRLDRAYEQYF
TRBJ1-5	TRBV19	CASSISLGPQHF
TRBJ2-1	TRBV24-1	CATSDQTSGALNEQFF
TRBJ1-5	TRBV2	CASSEAARSNQPQHF
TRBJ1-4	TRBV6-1	CASSEGGSNEKLFF
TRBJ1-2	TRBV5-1	CASSLESELTNYGYTF
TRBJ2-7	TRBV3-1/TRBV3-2	CASSQDVEQYF
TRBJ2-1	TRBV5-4	CASSFLNEQFF
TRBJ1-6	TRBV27	CASSLRDSQNSPLHF
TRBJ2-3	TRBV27	CASSYVGGPADTQYF
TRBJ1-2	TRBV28	CASRPGQGSYGYTF
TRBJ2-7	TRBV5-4	CASSPALSGALDEQYF
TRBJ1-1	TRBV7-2	CASSRVRGRQLDTEAFF
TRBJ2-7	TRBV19	CASSMVGYEQYF
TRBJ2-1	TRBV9	CASSANTEQFF
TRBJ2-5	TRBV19	CASRTSGATSETQYF
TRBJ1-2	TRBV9	CASSAALQGPDYGYTF
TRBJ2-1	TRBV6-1	CASSETRNEQFF
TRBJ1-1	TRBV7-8	CASSLGRVGATEAFF
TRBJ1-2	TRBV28	CASSDAGEDDYGYTF
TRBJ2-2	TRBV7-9	CASSTSSGELFF
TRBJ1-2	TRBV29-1	CSVSRSRTNYGYTF
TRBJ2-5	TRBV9	CASSVEGGGQIPTQYF
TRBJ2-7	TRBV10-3	CAISESGGDEQYF
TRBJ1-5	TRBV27	CASGGGLSFQPQHF
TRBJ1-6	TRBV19	CASSIPGVRNSPLHF
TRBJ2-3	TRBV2	CASSVSGGAPDTQYF
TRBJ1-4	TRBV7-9	CASIQGANEKLFF
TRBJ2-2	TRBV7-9	CASSLGRENTGELFF
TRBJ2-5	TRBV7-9	CASSLSWTDQETQYF
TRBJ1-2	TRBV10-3	CAITTGQGVEGDYGYTF
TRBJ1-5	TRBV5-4	CASSQGQGSNQPQHF
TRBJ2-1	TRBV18	CASSPRTGTSGGEEQFF
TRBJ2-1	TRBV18	CASSPGQGRSEQFF
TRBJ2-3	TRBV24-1	CATSPDGYTQYF